The sample holds a few counts of the clone carrying this T cell receptor beta chain. This entry comes from a study of blood T cell repertoires in COVID-19. The V and J ends lost 3 bases and 2 bases respectively, with 10 bases between them. The germline gives CDR1 KGHSH, CDR2 LQKENI. The CDR3 has 15 residues. Produced via immunoSEQ multiplex PCR; TCRdb's table is partial and in-frame only. The sample lists hundreds of thousands of clones; about 85% were seen once. The sequenced sample consisted of peripheral blood. The TCR was taken from a woman in her late teens or twenties who had recovered from COVID-19. This chain joins TRBV18 and TRBJ2-2; TRBD1 is a possible D gene (5 bases). The CDR3 region is CASSPGRANTGELFF. Written as DNA, the CDR3 is TGTGCCAGCTCACCCGGCAGGGCTAACACCGGGGAGCTGTTTTTT.